These 19 T cell receptor beta chains share one sample of origin, sequenced in a study of Graves' ophthalmopathy and Graves' hyperthyroidism. For repertoire sequencing, the TCR beta CDR3 regions were amplified from RNA transcripts. The authors performed first-round RT-PCR with HTBI primers and then a second-round multiplex PCR. TCRdb ran MiXCR on the multiplex PCR reads and lists one entry per CDR3 protein. This table holds around 1.1 million distinct CDR3 sequences, less than 45% found once. The sequenced sample consisted of peripheral blood or thyroid tissue (not recorded which). The receptors stem from an adult man with Graves' hyperthyroidism.

This clonotype has at least ten counts. The chain couples TRBV29-1 to TRBJ2-5, with 9 bases aligning to TRBD2. This CDR3 comprises 17 residues. Germline V gene sequence: CDR1 SQVTM, CDR2 ANQGSEA. Trimming cost V 3 bases and J 1 base; bases outside gene matches: 12. The CDR3 region is CSVDKASGAGTQETQYF. For the CDR3, the DNA is TGCAGCGTTGATAAGGCTAGCGGGGCCGGAACCCAAGAGACCCAGTACTTC.

The rearrangement uses TRBV9 and TRBJ2-5; D is possibly TRBD1 or TRBD2 (5 bases each). CDR1 and CDR2 (germline): SGDLS, YYNGEE. V dropped 4 bases and J dropped 4 bases, with 23 bases sitting between them. The CDR3 has 17 residues. The CDR3 is CASSPKSGLAPSETQYF. CDR3 bases: TGTGCCAGCAGCCCCAAGTCAGGGCTAGCCCCCTCAGAGACCCAGTACTTC.

V is TRBV19 and J is TRBJ2-7; D is unresolved. Looked up from germline, CDR1 is LNHDA and CDR2 is SQIVND (reference sequence). Trimming pared 3 bases from V and 6 bases from J, leaving 15 bases between. This CDR3 is built from 14 residues. The CDR3 reads CASSIGQATREQYF. In nucleotides, the CDR3 is TGTGCCAGTAGTATCGGCCAGGCTACTCGCGAGCAGTACTTC.

There are many counts of this clonotype. The chain couples TRBV13 to TRBJ1-1, with D perhaps TRBD1 (5 bases). The CDR3 spans 14 residues. Germline V gene lookup returns CDR1 PRHDT and CDR2 FYEKMQ (reference sequence). Trimming stripped 5 bases from V and 3 bases from J, with 13 bases between. CDR3 region: CASSQGYGDTEAFF. CDR3 bases: TGTGCCAGCAGCCAGGGTTACGGCGACACTGAAGCTTTCTTT.

This chain links TRBV27 with TRBJ1-1, with TRBD1 as a possible D gene (6 bases). CDR3 length: 13 residues. Per the germline V gene, CDR1 is MNHEY and CDR2 is SMNVEV (reference sequence). V was pared by 5 bases and J by 6 bases, with 13 bases between. The CDR3 DNA follows: TGTGCCAGCAGTGGACAGCTAACGGCTGAAGCTTTCTTT. Translated, it gives CASSGQLTAEAFF.

This clonotype came up many times. This may stem from a read error, because a much larger clone lies one nucleotide away. This chain joins TRBV7-9 and TRBJ2-7, with D possibly TRBD2 on 5 matching bases. Germline assignment: CDR1 SEHNR and CDR2 FQNEAQ (reference sequence). The CDR3 contains 12 residues. CDR3 loop: CASSLADYKQYF. In DNA, the CDR3 is TGTGCCAGCAGCTTAGCAGACTACAAGCAGTACTTC.

This clonotype was counted once. A much larger clone sits a single nucleotide away, making a read error possible. Likely a read error: the CDR3 ends without its conserved phenylalanine or tryptophan. The chain recombines TRBV19 with TRBJ1-5; no clear D. CDR1 and CDR2 from the germline V gene are LNHDA and SQIVND (reference sequence). This CDR3 contains 15 residues. The V end was cut by 6 bases, the J end by 1 base, with 13 bases between. The CDR3: CASRPAVTSNQPQHL. In nucleotides, the CDR3 is TGTGCCAGTAGACCCGCAGTCACCAGCAATCAGCCCCAGCATCTT.

The rearrangement joins TRBV7-3 to TRBJ1-5; D perhaps matches TRBD1 (6 bases). CDR3 length: 16 amino acids. The V end lost 8 bases, the J end lost 1 base, and 18 bases lay between the germline ends. Germline CDR1 SGHTA, CDR2 FQGTGA. The CDR3 loop reads CASRVAGGKSNQPQHF. For the CDR3, the DNA is TGTGCCAGCCGGGTGGCCGGGGGCAAAAGCAATCAGCCCCAGCATTTT.

In this sample, this clonotype turned up many times. This rearrangement joins TRBV7-9 to TRBJ2-6; 7 nucleotides align to TRBD1. The V and J ends lost 5 bases and 1 base, in that order; junction bases with no gene match: 8. Germline lookup yields CDR1 SEHNR and CDR2 FQNEAQ (reference sequence). The CDR3 extends over 17 amino acids. The CDR3 spells CASSTRTGSSGANVLTF. The CDR3 DNA sequence: TGTGCCAGCAGCACCAGGACAGGATCTTCTGGGGCCAACGTCCTGACTTTC.

This rearrangement joins TRBV10-3 to TRBJ1-2, with D unclear. The CDR3 has 13 residues. Trimming removed 10 bases from V and 0 bases from J, with 12 bases in between. Per germline, CDR1 ENHRY and CDR2 SYGVKD. The CDR3, as DNA: TGTGCCACCCACGCCGAGGCTAACTATGGCTACACCTTC. Translating gives CATHAEANYGYTF.

There are a few counts of this clonotype. Relative to the germline gene, one junction end is altered; a read error may explain this. The V and J genes are TRBV12-3 or TRBV12-4 and TRBJ2-6, with D possibly TRBD2 on 5 matching bases. The CDR3 length is 17 residues. The CDR3 coding sequence is TGTGCCATCAGTGAGTCCGGGGTCGGTTCTGGGGCCAACGTCCTGACTTTC. It is translated as CAISESGVGSGANVLTF.

The sample holds a few counts of this clonotype. The chain has TRBV14 and TRBJ2-7; 7 bases are a match to TRBD1. The CDR3 covers 19 residues. In germline, CDR1 is SGHDN, CDR2 FVKESK. The trim removed 3 bases at V and 0 bases at J, leaving 17 bases unmatched. CDR3: CASSHGQAIFSEASYEQYF. The CDR3 DNA is TGTGCCAGCAGCCACGGACAGGCTATTTTTTCGGAAGCCTCCTACGAGCAGTACTTC.

This clonotype was seen a few times. The chain recombines TRBV28 with TRBJ2-7, with 10 bases identical to TRBD2. Germline V lookup: CDR1 MDHEN, CDR2 SYDVKM. V was clipped by 4 bases and J by 2 bases; unmatched bases: 17. The CDR3 runs 19 residues. Here the CDR3 DNA reads TGTGCCAGCAGTTCGGTACTAGCGGGACTCACCAGTCCCCCCTACGAGCAGTACTTC. The encoded protein is CASSSVLAGLTSPPYEQYF.

This sequence joins TRBV5-1 and TRBJ2-7, with D perhaps TRBD1 (5 bases). The CDR3 runs 14 residues. CDR1 is SGHRS, CDR2 YFSETQ, per germline. Deletions cut 4 bases from V and 5 bases from J, with 16 bases between. The CDR3 DNA sequence: TGCGCCAGCAGCACGGGCCTGGGGCCCAACGAGCAGTACTTC. This codes for CASSTGLGPNEQYF.

This clonotype was counted many times. This chain connects TRBV13 to TRBJ1-2; D is uncertain. V lost 5 bases, J lost 0 bases, and 13 bases lay in between. The CDR3 covers 15 residues. Germline-derived CDR1 and CDR2 are PRHDT and FYEKMQ (reference sequence). The CDR3 region is CASSPTKRSNYGYTF. As DNA, the CDR3 is TGTGCCAGCAGCCCGACTAAGCGTTCTAACTATGGCTACACCTTC.

This clonotype was seen only a few times. This sequence joins TRBV5-4 and TRBJ2-5; 16 nucleotides match TRBD2. The V segment lost 5 bases and the J segment 5 bases; nucleotides outside the gene matches: 12. Germline V CDR1 and CDR2: SGHNT, YYREEE (reference sequence). This CDR3 is 18 amino acids long. CDR3 protein: CASSRTGTSGRARETQYF. The CDR3 DNA is TGTGCCAGCAGTCGGACCGGGACTAGCGGGAGGGCCCGGGAGACCCAGTACTTC.

This clonotype appeared a few times. The chain joins TRBV4-3 to TRBJ1-1, with D maybe TRBD1 (5 bases). CDR3 length: 15 residues. Germline V gene sequence: CDR1 LGHNA, CDR2 YSLEER. V was pared by 3 bases and J by 5 bases, with 16 bases between. The CDR3: CASSQGDRRGTEAFF. CDR3 DNA sequence: TGCGCCAGCAGCCAGGGGGACCGCCGGGGTACTGAAGCTTTCTTT.

This chain uses TRBV7-8 with TRBJ2-7; TRBD2 matches 9 bases. There are 15 residues in the CDR3. V lost 4 bases and J lost 2; bases outside the gene matches: 6. CDR1 and CDR2 (germline): SGHVS, FQNEAQ. The CDR3 nucleotides read TGTGCCAGCAGCTCACAGGCGGGGGGGCCCTACGAGCAGTACTTC. Protein: CASSSQAGGPYEQYF.

The rearrangement uses TRBV10-3 and TRBJ1-1; D call uncertain. From germline, CDR1 is ENHRY and CDR2 SYGVKD. V was pared by 0 bases and J by 4 bases, with 18 bases between. The CDR3 is made up of 17 amino acids. DNA for the CDR3: TGTGCCATCAGTGAGTCCCTGACGGTGGCGGGAAGCACTGAAGCTTTCTTT. As protein: CAISESLTVAGSTEAFF.